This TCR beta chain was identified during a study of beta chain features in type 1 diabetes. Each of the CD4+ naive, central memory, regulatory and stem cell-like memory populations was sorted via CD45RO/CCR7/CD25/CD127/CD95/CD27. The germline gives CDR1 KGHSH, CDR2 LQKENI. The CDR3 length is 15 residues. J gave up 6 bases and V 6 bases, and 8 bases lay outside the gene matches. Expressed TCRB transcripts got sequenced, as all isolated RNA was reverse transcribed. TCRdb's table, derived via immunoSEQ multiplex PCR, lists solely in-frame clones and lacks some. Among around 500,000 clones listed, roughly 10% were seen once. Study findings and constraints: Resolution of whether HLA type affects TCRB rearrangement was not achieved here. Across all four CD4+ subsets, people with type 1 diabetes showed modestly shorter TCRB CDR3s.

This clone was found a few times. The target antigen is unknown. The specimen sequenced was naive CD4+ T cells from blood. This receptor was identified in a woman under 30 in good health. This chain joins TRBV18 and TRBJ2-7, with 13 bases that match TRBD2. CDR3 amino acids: CASSAGTSGTLEQYF. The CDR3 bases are TGTGCCAGCTCGGCCGGGACTAGCGGGACCCTCGAGCAGTACTTC.